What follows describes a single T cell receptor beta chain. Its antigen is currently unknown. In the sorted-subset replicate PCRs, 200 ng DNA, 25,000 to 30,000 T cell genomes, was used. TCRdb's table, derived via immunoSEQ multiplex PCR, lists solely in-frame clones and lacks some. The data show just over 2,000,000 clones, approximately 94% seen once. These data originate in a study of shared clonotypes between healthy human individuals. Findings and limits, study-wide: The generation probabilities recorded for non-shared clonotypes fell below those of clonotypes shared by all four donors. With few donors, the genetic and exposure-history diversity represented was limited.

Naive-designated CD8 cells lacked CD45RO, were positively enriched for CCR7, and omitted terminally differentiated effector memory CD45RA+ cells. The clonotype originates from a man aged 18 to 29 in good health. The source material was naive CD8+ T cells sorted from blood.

For the CDR3, the DNA is TGTGCCAGCATCCCCAAGGTGTTGGAGGGGACACGTTACGGCTACACCTTC. Translated, it gives CASIPKVLEGTRYGYTF. The rearrangement links TRBV28 to TRBJ1-2; possibly TRBD1 for D (6 bases). Germline values: CDR1 MDHEN, CDR2 SYDVKM. The CDR3 contains 17 residues. V lost 7 bases, J lost 8 bases, and 29 bases lay in between.